This TCR beta chain derives from a study of blood T cell repertoires in COVID-19 (TCRdb year 2020). Some background on the complete study: Collaborator samples came from the United States, Italy and Spain and covered acute and convalescent phases of COVID-19. The prospective study material was composed of cDNA or gDNA derived from T cells, B-cell-depleted T cells, or PBMCs. Deeply sampled blood TCRbeta repertoires from subjects exposed to, actively infected with, or recovered from COVID-19 were included in the dataset. The repertoires were released in a freely available public database meant as a resource for research on the immune response to SARS-CoV-2. Samples were obtained from the ongoing ImmuneRACE study (first 160 participants) and from roughly 1,300 subjects provided by 6 global collaborators. The sample metadata nearly always contained a de-identified subject ID, COVID-19 status, age in years and sex. HLA class I and class II types, where available, came from metadata supplied by the sample provider rather than from assay-based typing.

What the study reported, not specific to this receptor: The amount of clinical and demographic metadata varied by source and participant and was provided uncurated.

Collaborating institutions collected whole blood in K2EDTA tubes following their own protocols. For TCRbeta analysis, collaborator samples were shipped as frozen whole blood, as isolated PBMCs, or as DNA extracted from either sample type. From the cysteine through the phenylalanine, the CDR3 covers 15 amino acids. The CDR3 DNA has 45 bases and is translated from base 1. Clipping removes 1 base from V and 2 bases from J, with 4 as the unmatched junction base count. CDR1 SGHTA and CDR2 FQGNSA are derived from the germline V gene. Details on this clone: The clone's antigen remains unknown. No base-level quality is on record; no much larger clone is a single base apart.

The immunoSEQ Assay, a bias-controlled multiplex PCR, was used to amplify TCRbeta CDR3 regions from genomic DNA. Per the source publication's procedure: Nucleated cell counts per sample were estimated from amplification of reference gene primers within the assay. To quantify the absolute abundance of each unique TCRbeta CDR3 rearrangement, sequence reads were collapsed and filtered. For each sample, productive Simpson clonality was calculated as the square root of Simpson's diversity index over productive rearrangements. As stored in TCRdb, this immuneACCESS dataset retains in-frame rearrangements with V and J assigned. A fraction of the clones does not appear; measured against another copy, unresolved V genes explain less than half of the discrepancy, and the remainder lacks a known reason. The D gene and trimming were derived from the DNA, and the V and J assignments and clone size from that table. Here the sample has about 240,000 clones; approximately 85% occur a single time. The ten biggest clones cover approximately 4.8% of the sample.

This clonotype was obtained from a woman between 70 and 85 years old with acute or convalescent COVID-19. Recombination linked TRBV7-2 to TRBJ2-7, with 8 bases in between that match TRBD2. The specimen was peripheral blood. The CDR3 here reads CASSLGGTRAYEQYF. The nucleotide sequence reads TGTGCCAGCAGCTTAGGGGGGACTAGGGCCTACGAGCAGTACTTC.